The clone carrying this T cell receptor (beta chain) was detected a few times. The germline V gene has CDR1 DFQATT and CDR2 SNEGSKA (reference sequence). The length of the CDR3 is 14 residues. The V end was cut by 0 bases, the J end by 1 base, with 6 bases between. The data stem from a study of blood T cells in healthy people across ages. Alongside a J-beta primer mix, a sample-barcoded 5' primer served in a second PCR lasting about 7 to 12 cycles. A template-switch adaptor containing 12 random nucleotides labeled each cDNA molecule. TCRdb independently ran MiXCR on the 5' RACE reads; one entry per CDR3 protein. Here the sample spans about 760,000 distinct CDR3 sequences, approximately 25% being singletons. Separately, the same data were catalogued under a study of T cells of mothers and their children.

The specimen was blood. The V gene is TRBV20-1, the J gene TRBJ2-2, with unresolved D. The TCR was taken from a boy aged 5 to 17 in good health. The CDR3 loop reads CSARDTGNTGELFF. In nucleotides, the CDR3 is TGCAGTGCTAGAGATACGGGGAACACCGGGGAGCTGTTTTTT.